This record looks at one T cell receptor beta chain sequence and its context. As yet, its antigen is unknown. The entry originates in a study of cytomegalovirus exposure and HLA in healthy donors. This CDR3 region has 15 residues. Germline assignment: CDR1 SGDLS and CDR2 YYNGEE. J lost 3 bases, V lost 0 bases, and 4 bases had no gene match. Primers: 60 Vbeta forward and 13 Jbeta reverse. In the authors' workflow: A later analysis tallied 80 million or so unique TCR beta chains, around 11 million of them shared. Some clones are missing from TCRdb's copy, which holds only in-frame ones; the method was immunoSEQ multiplex PCR. V and J calls and clone size are copied from that table; D and trimming were computed from the DNA. Among approximately 190,000 clones listed, about four fifths were seen once. Study results and limitations: Reportedly, fewer N-insertions than the approximately 600-donor mean appeared in an Asian-associated ancestry cluster in a later analysis. Confirmation was obtained in vitro that a few CMV-associated chains are specific for CMV antigens. Most likely, a cluster of highly shared sequence variants arose as a sequencing artifact.

The rearrangement links TRBV9 to TRBJ2-7; 9 bases fit TRBD2. Sequencing was done on a sample of PBMCs. The receptor's source is a man aged 40-49 years in good health and CMV-seropositive. DNA of the CDR3: TGTGCCAGCAGCGTAGGACTAGCGGCTAACTACGAGCAGTACTTC. It is translated as CASSVGLAANYEQYF.